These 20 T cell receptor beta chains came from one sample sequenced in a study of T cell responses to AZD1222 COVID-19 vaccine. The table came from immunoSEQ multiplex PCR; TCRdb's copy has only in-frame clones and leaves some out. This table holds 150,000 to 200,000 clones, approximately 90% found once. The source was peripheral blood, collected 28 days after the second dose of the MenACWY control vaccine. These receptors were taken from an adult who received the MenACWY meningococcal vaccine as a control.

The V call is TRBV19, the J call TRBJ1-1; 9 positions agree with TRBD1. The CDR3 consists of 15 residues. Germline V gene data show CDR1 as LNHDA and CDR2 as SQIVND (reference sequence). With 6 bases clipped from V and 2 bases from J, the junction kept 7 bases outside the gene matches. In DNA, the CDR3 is TGTGCCAGTAGGGGGGGACAGGGACTAAACACTGAAGCTTTCTTT. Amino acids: CASRGGQGLNTEAFF.

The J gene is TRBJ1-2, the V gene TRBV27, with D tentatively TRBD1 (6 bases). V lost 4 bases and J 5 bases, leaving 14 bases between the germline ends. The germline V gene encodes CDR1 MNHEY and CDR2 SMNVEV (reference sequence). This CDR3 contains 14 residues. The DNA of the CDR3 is TGTGCCAGCAGTTCCCGGGACACCGTATATGGCTACACCTTC. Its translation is CASSSRDTVYGYTF.

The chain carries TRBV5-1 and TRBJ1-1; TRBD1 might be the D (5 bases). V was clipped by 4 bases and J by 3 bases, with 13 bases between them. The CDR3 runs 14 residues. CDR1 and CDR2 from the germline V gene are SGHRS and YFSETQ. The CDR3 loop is CASSPPGRHTEAFF. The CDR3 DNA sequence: TGCGCCAGCAGCCCCCCGGGGCGCCACACTGAAGCTTTCTTT.

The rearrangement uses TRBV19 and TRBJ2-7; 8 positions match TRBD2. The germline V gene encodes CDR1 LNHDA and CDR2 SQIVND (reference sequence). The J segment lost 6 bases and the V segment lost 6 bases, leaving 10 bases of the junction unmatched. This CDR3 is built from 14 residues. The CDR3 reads CASSPLAGPGEQYF. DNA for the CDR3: TGTGCCAGTAGCCCCCTAGCGGGCCCGGGCGAGCAGTACTTC.

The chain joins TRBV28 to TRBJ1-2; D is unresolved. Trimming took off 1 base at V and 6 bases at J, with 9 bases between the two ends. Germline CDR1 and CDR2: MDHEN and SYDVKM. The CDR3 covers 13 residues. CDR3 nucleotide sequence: TGTGCCAGCAGTTTATCGTCAGAAGATGGCTACACCTTC. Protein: CASSLSSEDGYTF.

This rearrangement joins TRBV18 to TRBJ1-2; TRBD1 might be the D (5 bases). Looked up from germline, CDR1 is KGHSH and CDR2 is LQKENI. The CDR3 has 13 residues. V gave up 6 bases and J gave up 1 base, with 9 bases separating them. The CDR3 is CASSPGGNYGYTF. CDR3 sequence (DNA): TGTGCCAGCTCTCCCGGGGGTAACTATGGCTACACCTTC.

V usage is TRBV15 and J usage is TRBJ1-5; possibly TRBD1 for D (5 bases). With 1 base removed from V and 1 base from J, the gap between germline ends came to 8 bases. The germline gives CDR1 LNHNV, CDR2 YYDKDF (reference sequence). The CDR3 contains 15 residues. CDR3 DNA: TGTGCCACCAGCAGAGTACAGGCCAGCAATCAGCCCCAGCATTTT. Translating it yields CATSRVQASNQPQHF.

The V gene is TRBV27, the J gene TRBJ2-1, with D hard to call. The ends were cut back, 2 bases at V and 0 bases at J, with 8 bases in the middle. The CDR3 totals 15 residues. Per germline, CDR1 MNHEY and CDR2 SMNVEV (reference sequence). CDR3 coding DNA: TGTGCCAGCAGTTTAACGGTAAGCTCCTACAATGAGCAGTTCTTC. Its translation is CASSLTVSSYNEQFF.

For the CDR3, the DNA is TGTGCCAGCAGCGCTGCGGACTTGAACACCGGGGAGCTGTTTTTT. It encodes CASSAADLNTGELFF. V gene TRBV9 combines with J gene TRBJ2-2; a weak D match, TRBD2 (5 bases). V lost 3 bases and J lost 1, with 10 bases in between. This CDR3 comprises 15 residues. Germline V gene data show CDR1 as SGDLS and CDR2 as YYNGEE.

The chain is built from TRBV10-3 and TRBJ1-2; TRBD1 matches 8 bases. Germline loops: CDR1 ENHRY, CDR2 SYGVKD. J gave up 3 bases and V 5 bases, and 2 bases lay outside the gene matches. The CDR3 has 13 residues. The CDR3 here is CAISTGGYYGYTF. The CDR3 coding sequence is TGTGCCATCAGTACAGGGGGATACTATGGCTACACCTTC.

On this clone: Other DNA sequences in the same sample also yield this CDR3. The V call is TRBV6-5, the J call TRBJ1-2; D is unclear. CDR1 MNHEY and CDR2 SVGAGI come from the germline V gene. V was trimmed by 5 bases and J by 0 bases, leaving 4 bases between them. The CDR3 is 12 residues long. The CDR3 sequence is CASSSTNYGYTF. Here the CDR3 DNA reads TGTGCCAGCAGTAGTACTAACTATGGCTACACCTTC.

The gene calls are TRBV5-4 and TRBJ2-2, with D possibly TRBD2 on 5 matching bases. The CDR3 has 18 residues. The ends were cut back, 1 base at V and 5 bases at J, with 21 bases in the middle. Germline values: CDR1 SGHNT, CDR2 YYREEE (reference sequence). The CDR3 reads CASSLTPALAHRTGELFF. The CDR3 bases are TGTGCCAGCAGCTTGACCCCGGCCCTAGCACATAGAACCGGGGAGCTGTTTTTT.

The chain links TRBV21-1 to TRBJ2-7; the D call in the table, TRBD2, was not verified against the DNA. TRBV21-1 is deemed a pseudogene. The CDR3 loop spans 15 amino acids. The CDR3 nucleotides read TGTGCCAGCAGCAAATCGTCAGCTAGACCCTACGAGCAGTACTTC. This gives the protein CASSKSSARPYEQYF.

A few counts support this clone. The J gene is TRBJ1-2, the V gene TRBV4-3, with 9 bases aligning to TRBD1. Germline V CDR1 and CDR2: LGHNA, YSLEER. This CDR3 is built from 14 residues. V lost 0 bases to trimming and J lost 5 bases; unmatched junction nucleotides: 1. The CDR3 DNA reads TGCGCCAGCAGCCAAGAGGACAGGGGATATGGCTACACCTTC. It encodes CASSQEDRGYGYTF.

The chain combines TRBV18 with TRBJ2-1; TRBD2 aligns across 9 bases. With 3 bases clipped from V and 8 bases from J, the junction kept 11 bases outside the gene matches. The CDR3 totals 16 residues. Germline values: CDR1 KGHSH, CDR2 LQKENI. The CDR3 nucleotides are TGTGCCAGCTCACCCGAGCGGGAGGCGTGGGACTATGAGCAGTTCTTC. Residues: CASSPEREAWDYEQFF.

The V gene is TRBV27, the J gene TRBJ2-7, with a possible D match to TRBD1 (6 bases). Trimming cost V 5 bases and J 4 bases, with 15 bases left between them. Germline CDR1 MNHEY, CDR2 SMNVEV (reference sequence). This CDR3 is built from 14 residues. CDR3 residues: CASSPPGQFYEQYF. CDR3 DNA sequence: TGTGCCAGCAGTCCACCGGGACAATTTTACGAGCAGTACTTC.

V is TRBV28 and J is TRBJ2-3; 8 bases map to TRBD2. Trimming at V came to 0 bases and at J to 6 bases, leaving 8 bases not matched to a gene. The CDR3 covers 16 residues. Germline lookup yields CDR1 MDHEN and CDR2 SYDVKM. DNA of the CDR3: TGTGCCAGCAGTTTATGGGGTACTAGCGGAGGGGATACGCAGTATTTT. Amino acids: CASSLWGTSGGDTQYF.

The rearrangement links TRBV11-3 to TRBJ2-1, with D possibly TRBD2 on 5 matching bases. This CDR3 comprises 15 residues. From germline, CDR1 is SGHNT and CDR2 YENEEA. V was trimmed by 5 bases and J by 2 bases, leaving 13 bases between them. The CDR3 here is CASSRGEGAYNEQFF. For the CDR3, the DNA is TGTGCCAGCAGCCGGGGAGAGGGAGCCTACAATGAGCAGTTCTTC.

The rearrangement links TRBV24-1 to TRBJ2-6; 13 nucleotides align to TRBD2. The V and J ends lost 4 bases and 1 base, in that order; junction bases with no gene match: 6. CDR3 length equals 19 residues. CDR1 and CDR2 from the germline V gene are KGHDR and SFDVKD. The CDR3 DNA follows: TGTGCCACCAGTGACCCCGGACTAGCGGGAGTTTCTGGGGCCAACGTCCTGACTTTC. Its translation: CATSDPGLAGVSGANVLTF.

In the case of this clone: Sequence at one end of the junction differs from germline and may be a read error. This CDR3 reads CATSDLLGFLHF. In nucleotides, the CDR3 is TGTGCCACCAGTGATTTGTTGGGGTTTCTGCACTTC. The chain has TRBV24-1 and TRBJ2-7; D is unresolved. The CDR3 is 12 amino acids. Germline CDR1 is KGHDR and CDR2 is SFDVKD.